These 21 T cell receptor beta chains were all obtained from the same sample, sequenced in a study of blood T cell repertoires in COVID-19 (dated by TCRdb to about 2020). Libraries came from the immunoSEQ multiplex PCR assay. In its TCRdb copy, this immuneACCESS table keeps in-frame sequences only and misses some clones. Where compared with another copy, unresolved V genes explain less than half of these, and the others have no known cause. Across this sample there are approximately 480,000 clones, with roughly nine tenths seen only once. 0.7% to 1% of the sample is held by the ten biggest clonotypes. The sample comprised peripheral blood. The receptors shown here come from a young man with COVID-19, enrolled during active disease.

This CDR3 is CAIMALAGETQYF. CDR3 nucleotide sequence: TGTGCCATCATGGCGCTAGCAGGCGAGACCCAGTACTTC. This chain links TRBV10-3 with TRBJ2-5; perhaps TRBD2 as D (5 bases). V lost 7 bases to trimming and J lost 5 bases, with 14 bases between them. The germline V gene encodes CDR1 ENHRY and CDR2 SYGVKD. This CDR3 is built from 13 residues.

The chain couples TRBV11-2 to TRBJ1-5; D might be TRBD1 (5 bases). V shed 6 bases and J shed 6 bases, with 12 bases lying between them. Germline CDR1 and CDR2: SGHAT and FQNNGV. This CDR3 region has 13 residues. This CDR3 is CASSSGLFQPQHF. DNA of the CDR3: TGTGCCAGCAGTTCAGGGCTGTTTCAGCCCCAGCATTTT.

The V gene is TRBV6-5, the J gene TRBJ1-1, with D tentatively TRBD1 (5 bases). CDR3 length equals 14 residues. The V end lost 6 bases, the J end lost 1 base, and 12 bases lay between the germline ends. The V gene's germline CDR1 is MNHEY and CDR2 SVGAGI. The CDR3 sequence: CASRYDRTNTEAFF. The CDR3, as DNA: TGTGCCAGCAGATACGACAGAACGAACACTGAAGCTTTCTTT.

This chain links TRBV5-1 with TRBJ2-3; D is undetermined. The CDR3 is 14 amino acids. Germline lookup yields CDR1 SGHRS and CDR2 YFSETQ. V shed 2 bases and J shed 0 bases, with 7 bases lying between them. The CDR3 region is CASSFGDSTDTQYF. DNA of the CDR3: TGCGCCAGCAGCTTCGGAGATAGCACAGATACGCAGTATTTT.

The chain recombines TRBV19 with TRBJ2-1; 8 positions match TRBD2. The length of the CDR3 is 14 residues. V lost 6 bases and J lost 5; bases outside the gene matches: 6. The germline V gene encodes CDR1 LNHDA and CDR2 SQIVND (reference sequence). The CDR3 loop is CASRASGPHNEQFF. CDR3 nucleotide sequence: TGTGCCAGTAGGGCTAGCGGGCCCCACAATGAGCAGTTCTTC.

This clone was seen more than once but under ten times. The chain couples TRBV5-6 to TRBJ2-2; D perhaps matches TRBD2 (5 bases). CDR3 length equals 15 residues. V dropped 3 bases and J dropped 6 bases, with 15 bases sitting between them. Germline assignment: CDR1 SGHDT and CDR2 YYEEEE. The CDR3 here is CASSSDPAGAGELFF. In DNA form, the CDR3 reads TGTGCCAGCAGCTCTGATCCGGCGGGCGCCGGGGAGCTGTTTTTT.

The chain links TRBV7-9 to TRBJ2-1; D might be TRBD2 (6 bases). The V end lost 5 bases, the J end lost 4 bases, and 15 bases lay between the germline ends. There are 15 residues in the CDR3. In germline, CDR1 is SEHNR, CDR2 FQNEAQ (reference sequence). The CDR3 loop reads CASSQGTGLYNEQFF. In nucleotides, the CDR3 is TGTGCCAGCAGCCAAGGGACTGGACTTTACAATGAGCAGTTCTTC.

V usage is TRBV28 and J usage is TRBJ2-1; D may be TRBD2 (6 bases). V dropped 5 bases and J dropped 0 bases, with 17 bases sitting between them. The CDR3 has 17 residues. CDR1 is MDHEN, CDR2 SYDVKM, per germline. CDR3 nucleotides: TGTGCCAGCAGTAACCTGGGGGACTTTTTCTCCTACAATGAGCAGTTCTTC. This sequence encodes CASSNLGDFFSYNEQFF.

This chain joins TRBV11-3 and TRBJ1-1; D gene uncertain. V was cut by 3 bases and J by 1 base, with 6 bases left in between. Germline CDR1 reads SGHNT; CDR2 reads YENEEA. This CDR3 is built from 13 residues. CDR3 loop: CASSFRENTEAFF. CDR3 DNA sequence: TGTGCCAGCAGCTTCCGCGAGAACACTGAAGCTTTCTTT.

Written as DNA, the CDR3 is TGCAGCGTTGAGTACAGATATGGCTACACCTTC. The encoded protein is CSVEYRYGYTF. The J gene is TRBJ1-2, the V gene TRBV29-1; D not resolved. The V end was cut by 3 bases, the J end by 5 bases, with 7 bases between. Germline V lookup: CDR1 SQVTM, CDR2 ANQGSEA. The CDR3 sequence is 11 residues long.

V and J are TRBV2 and TRBJ2-6; 9 nucleotides match TRBD2. Unmatched junction bases numbered 7, after V lost 4 bases and J lost 0 bases. The CDR3 covers 18 residues. Germline V gene sequence: CDR1 SNHLY, CDR2 FYNNEI. The CDR3 sequence: CASSAHPGLASGANVLTF. The CDR3 nucleotides read TGTGCCAGCAGTGCCCATCCGGGACTAGCCTCTGGGGCCAACGTCCTGACTTTC.

The gene calls are TRBV9 and TRBJ2-2; 12 bases map to TRBD2. Unmatched junction bases numbered 14, after V lost 3 bases and J lost 5 bases. The CDR3 totals 19 residues. The germline V gene encodes CDR1 SGDLS and CDR2 YYNGEE. The chain's CDR3 is CASSEEGLAGGPGTGELFF. The DNA for the CDR3 is TGTGCCAGCAGCGAGGAGGGTCTAGCGGGAGGGCCGGGGACCGGGGAGCTGTTTTTT.

The chain links TRBV27 to TRBJ1-1; D is ambiguous. The CDR3 covers 13 residues. The germline CDR1 and CDR2 sequences are MNHEY and SMNVEV (reference sequence). The germline V and J ends were trimmed by 3 bases and 1 base, with 6 bases remaining between them. The CDR3 reads CASSFRRNTEAFF. DNA for the CDR3: TGTGCCAGCAGTTTTAGGAGGAACACTGAAGCTTTCTTT.

The CDR3 DNA sequence: TGCAGCGTTGAAGGACAGGGAAAAAACATTCAGTACTTC. Translating gives CSVEGQGKNIQYF. The V gene is TRBV29-1, the J gene TRBJ2-4; 7 positions match TRBD1. CDR3 size: 13 residues. The germline CDR1 and CDR2 sequences are SQVTM and ANQGSEA. V was pared by 1 base and J by 4 bases, with 1 base of the junction left unmatched.

This rearrangement joins TRBV6-5 to TRBJ1-3; D not certain. V was pared by 6 bases and J by 4 bases, with 13 bases between. The CDR3 consists of 14 residues. Germline CDR1 reads MNHEY; CDR2 reads SVGAGI. The CDR3 DNA sequence: TGTGCCAGCAGCCGCACGAGGGCCGGAAACACCATATATTTT. The encoded protein is CASSRTRAGNTIYF.

This clone was detected only a few times. The chain is built from TRBV19 and TRBJ2-5; 9 bases fit TRBD1. The J segment lost 5 bases and the V segment lost 9 bases, leaving 4 bases of the junction unmatched. The CDR3 runs to 12 residues. Germline-derived CDR1 and CDR2 are LNHDA and SQIVND (reference sequence). CDR3 sequence (DNA): TGTGCCAGCCGGGACAGGGTTGAGACCCAGTACTTC. It encodes CASRDRVETQYF.

The rearrangement uses TRBV4-1 and TRBJ2-7; TRBD2 aligns across 10 bases. This CDR3 has 18 residues. V lost 1 base to trimming and J lost 2 bases; unmatched junction nucleotides: 11. Germline values: CDR1 MGHRA, CDR2 YSYEKL. The CDR3: CASSQGRTSGDSTYEQYF. In DNA form, the CDR3 reads TGCGCCAGCAGCCAAGGGAGGACTAGCGGAGATTCCACCTACGAGCAGTACTTC.

The CDR3: CSVGPDAGYTF. The DNA for the CDR3 is TGCAGCGTGGGGCCCGACGCTGGCTACACCTTC. V gene TRBV29-1 combines with J gene TRBJ1-2; maybe TRBD1 (5 bases). Deletions cut 6 bases from V and 7 bases from J, with 12 bases between. Germline assignment: CDR1 SQVTM and CDR2 ANQGSEA. This CDR3 comprises 11 residues.

This chain links TRBV5-1 with TRBJ2-7; 7 nucleotides agree with TRBD1. J was trimmed by 4 bases and V by 7 bases; bases with no gene match: 14. The CDR3 has 15 amino acids. The germline V gene encodes CDR1 SGHRS and CDR2 YFSETQ. CDR3 amino acids: CASRLLPGQTYEQYF. The DNA of the CDR3 is TGCGCCAGCCGACTCCTCCCGGGACAGACTTACGAGCAGTACTTC.

CDR3 sequence (DNA): TGCGCCAGCAGCCTCCAGGGACAGGCCTCCTACGAGCAGTACTTC. This translates into CASSLQGQASYEQYF. The chain joins TRBV5-1 to TRBJ2-7, with 8 bases matching TRBD1. The CDR3 is 15 residues long. J was trimmed by 0 bases and V by 4 bases; bases with no gene match: 6. The V gene's germline CDR1 is SGHRS and CDR2 YFSETQ.

This chain uses TRBV11-1 with TRBJ2-3; D perhaps matches TRBD2 (7 bases). V was shortened by 0 bases and J by 3 bases, with 19 bases between the two germline ends. Germline V CDR1 and CDR2: SGHAT, FQDESV (reference sequence). This CDR3 is built from 18 residues. CDR3 bases: TGTGCCAGCAGCTTAGCGCTTACAACGGGGGGCACGACAGATACGCAGTATTTT. Residues: CASSLALTTGGTTDTQYF. The variable domain in full, with the rest retrieved from reference TRBV11-1 and TRBJ2-3, is EAEVAQSPRYKITEKSQAVAFWCDPISGHATLYWYRQILGQGPELLVQFQDESVVDDSQLPKDRFSAERLKGVDSTLKIQPAELGDSAMYLCASSLALTTGGTTDTQYFGPGTRLTVL.